This TCR beta chain was profiled in a study of blood T cells in healthy people across ages (dated by TCRdb to 2014 to 2015). Concerning the study at large: In model experiments, template switching captured about one uniquely barcoded TCR beta cDNA molecule for every two T cells. Age-related changes in TCR beta repertoire diversity were measured in the study by deep sequencing normalized with unique cDNA molecular identifiers. The donors were split into four age groups: young (average around 17 years), middle-aged (roughly 42), aged (approximately 59) and long-lived (under 85). Two additional independent replicas of 1 million unique cDNA reads from the same blood draw were analyzed for two donors (one aged 18 to 29 and one aged 80 or older).

From the germline V gene (reference sequence), CDR1 is SEHNR and CDR2 is FQNEAQ. Deletion took 8 bases off V and 6 bases off J, with a span of 13 bases between the germline ends. The CDR3 measures 13 amino acids from cysteine to phenylalanine. Here the CDR3 DNA is all that survives: 39 bases in frame from base 1. As regards this clonotype: Its antigen is still unknown. There are no base qualities to consult, and no much larger clone falls within one base.

The library relied on 5' RACE. Sequenced using an Illumina HiSeq 2500. A second PCR of about 7 to 12 cycles was run with a J-beta primer mix and a sample-barcoded 5' primer. A template-switch 5' adaptor carrying 12 random nucleotides introduced a unique molecular identifier onto each TCR beta cDNA molecule. Each sample yielded at least 2.5 million CDR3-containing paired-end reads. All of the RNA was converted into first-strand cDNA using the Mint cDNA synthesis kit, with a TRBC-specific oligonucleotide serving as the primer. Following uracil-DNA glycosylase treatment, a first 18-cycle PCR with universal primers M1SS and BC2_uni_R was performed on all cDNA. The published analysis was carried out like this. For normalization, 1 million high-quality reads were randomly selected from each sample, with every read carrying a distinct molecular identifier. Reads with shared molecular identifiers were discarded instead of being binned into consensus sequences. MiTCR, with a Q25 quality threshold and the strictest error-elimination algorithm, was used for CDR3 identification, clonotype clustering and error correction. A nonparametric unseen species model with Euler transformation was used to estimate a lower bound on total TCR beta diversity. TCRdb handled the public reads itself, with Q25 trimming in fastp and clone calling in MiXCR, and kept productive beta chains. Each CDR3 protein appears once, grouped with its most common genes and DNA. TCRdb's processing, not the authors', yielded these V and J calls. Present in this sample are 1 million or so distinct CDR3 sequences, approximately 26% of which were seen just once. Less than 0.85% of the sample comes from the top ten.

The approximately 40 donors, aged roughly 6 to 90 years, were systemically healthy Caucasian individuals from Russia. About 9.6 milliliters of peripheral blood were collected from each donor into EDTA-treated Vacutainer tubes. Ficoll-Paque density-gradient centrifugation was used to isolate PBMCs, with at least 6.5 million per sample. Trizol reagent was used to extract total RNA from PBMCs, with at least 6 micrograms per sample. For every donor, flow cytometry on a PBMC aliquot measured the percentage of naive CD45RAhigh/CD27high T cells. Overall study results and their limits: Compared with the aged group, the long-lived group had more naive CD4+ T cells, fewer expanded clones and increased TCR diversity, suggesting age selection. Observed TCR beta diversity per million T cells fell roughly linearly with age, and a significant reduction was already apparent by age roughly 41. Since profiling was done on bulk unsorted PBMCs, naive and antigen-experienced compartments could not be conclusively compared. A strong correlation was found between observed TCR beta diversity and the percentage of naive T cells measured by flow cytometry. Estimates of total diversity based on one million sequenced T cells were considered lower bounds and underestimates. Because donor CMV infection status was unknown, age-related changes in expanded clonotypes were potentially confounded.

This sample also belongs to another study, concerning T cells of mothers and their children. The second study's paper adds: Nine systemically healthy Caucasian individuals, comprising three mothers and their six children, were included as donors. cDNA synthesis used all of the extracted RNA, with about 1.5 ug of RNA in each 15 ul reaction. In the second PCR, the M1S primer introduced both the sample barcodes and 2-4 random nucleotides. Each mother yielded over 9.5 million TCR beta CDR3 reads and each child 2.5 million to 3 million reads. In both related and unrelated pairs, thymic selection shapes the output of TCR recombination in a similar way, with inherited differences having only a minor effect. Related mother-child pairs always showed normalized repertoire overlap that was slightly higher than in unrelated mother-child pairs, though the difference was never significant. Persistent microchimeric T cell clones were not detected, at a sensitivity of about 100 clones per million clonotypes. To look for features that set related mother-child pairs apart from unrelated individuals, the researchers ran deep NGS to compare the TCR beta repertoires of mothers and children. Mothers averaged about 40 +/- 4 years of age and children averaged about 10 +/- 4 years. After adapters were ligated using NEBNext reagents, the libraries underwent 100+100 nt paired-end sequencing on an Illumina HiSeq 2000. To prevent cross-contamination, the mother and child libraries were prepared one month apart and sequenced in separate runs. For each donor, somewhere between roughly 500,000 and 2,100,000 distinct TCR beta clonotypes were identified. Naive TCR beta clonotypes were estimated from low-frequency clonotypes matched to each donor's FACS-determined naive share, without sorting.

This chain is built from TRBV7-9 and TRBJ2-2; the D region possibly corresponds to TRBD1 (7 bases align). The sequencing input was blood. This receptor was obtained from a girl aged 2 to 9 in good health. The CDR3 region reads CASGPRGAGELFF. The nucleotide sequence reads as follows: TGTGCCAGCGGCCCCAGGGGGGCCGGGGAGCTGTTTTTT.